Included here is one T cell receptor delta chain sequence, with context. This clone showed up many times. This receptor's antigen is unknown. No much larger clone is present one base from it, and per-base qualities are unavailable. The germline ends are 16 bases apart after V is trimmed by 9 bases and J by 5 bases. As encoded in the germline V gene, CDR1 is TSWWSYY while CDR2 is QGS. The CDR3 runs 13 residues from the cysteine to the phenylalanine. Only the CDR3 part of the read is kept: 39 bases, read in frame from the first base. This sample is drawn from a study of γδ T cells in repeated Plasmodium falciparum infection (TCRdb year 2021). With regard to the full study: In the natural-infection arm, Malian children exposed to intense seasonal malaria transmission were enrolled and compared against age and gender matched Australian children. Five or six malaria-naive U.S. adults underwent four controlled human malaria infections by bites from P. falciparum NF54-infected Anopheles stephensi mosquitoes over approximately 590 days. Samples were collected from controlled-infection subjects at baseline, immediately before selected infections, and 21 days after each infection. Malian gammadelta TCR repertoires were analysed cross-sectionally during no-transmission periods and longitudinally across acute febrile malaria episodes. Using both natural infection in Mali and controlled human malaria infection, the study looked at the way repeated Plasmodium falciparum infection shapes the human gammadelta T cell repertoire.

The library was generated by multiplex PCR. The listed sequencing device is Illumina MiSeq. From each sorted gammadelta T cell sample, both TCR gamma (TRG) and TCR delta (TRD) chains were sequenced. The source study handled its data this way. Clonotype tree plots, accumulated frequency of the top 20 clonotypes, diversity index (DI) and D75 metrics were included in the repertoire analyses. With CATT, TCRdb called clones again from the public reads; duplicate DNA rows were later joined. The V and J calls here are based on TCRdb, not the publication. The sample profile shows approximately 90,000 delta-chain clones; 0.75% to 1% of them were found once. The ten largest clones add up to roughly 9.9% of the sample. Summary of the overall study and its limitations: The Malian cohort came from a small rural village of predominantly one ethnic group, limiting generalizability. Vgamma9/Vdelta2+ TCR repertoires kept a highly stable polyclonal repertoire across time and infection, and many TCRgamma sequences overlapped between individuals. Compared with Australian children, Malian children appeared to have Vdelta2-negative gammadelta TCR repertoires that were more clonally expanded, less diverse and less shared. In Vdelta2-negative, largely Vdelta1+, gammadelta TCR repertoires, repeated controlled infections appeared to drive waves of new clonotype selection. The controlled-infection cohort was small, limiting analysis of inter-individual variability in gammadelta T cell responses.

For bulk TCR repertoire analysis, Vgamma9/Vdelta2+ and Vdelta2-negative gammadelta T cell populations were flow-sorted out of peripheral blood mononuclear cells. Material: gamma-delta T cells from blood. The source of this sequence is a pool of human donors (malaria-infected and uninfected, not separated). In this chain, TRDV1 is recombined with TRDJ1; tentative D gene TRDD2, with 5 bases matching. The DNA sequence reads TGTGCTCTCTTACCTTCTCCGGGGGATAAACTCATCTTT. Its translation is CALLPSPGDKLIF.